Listed below are T cell receptor beta chains from one sample, sequenced in a study of T cell repertoires in cytomegalovirus infection. TCRdb processed the reads anew with MiXCR; each CDR3 protein has one entry. The sample yields hundreds of thousands of distinct CDR3 sequences, about a third seen once. Sequenced material: PBMCs. The receptors stem from a human donor in good health (CMV status not recorded). Some clones in this sample may be carry-over from other donors' samples. Each CDR3 is given with its conserved first and last residue. The order of the fields is CDR3 protein, J gene, D gene, V gene. D genes are given only for firm matches.

CASSSSRGGEFCNQPQHF,TRBJ1-5,.,TRBV7-7
CASSRQGAGDTQYF,TRBJ2-3,TRBD1,TRBV7-9
CASSHAPNTEAFF,TRBJ1-1,.,TRBV4-1
CSVDSASYETQYF,TRBJ2-5,.,TRBV29-1
CASSPDYGTYEQYF,TRBJ2-7,.,TRBV7-9
CASCEDVGGTLEAFF,TRBJ1-1,.,TRBV6-8
CASSQVAGGYYNEQFF,TRBJ2-1,TRBD2,TRBV4-2
CASSPAGRDYGYTF,TRBJ1-2,.,TRBV5-5
CASRDRGQGTDTQYF,TRBJ2-3,TRBD1,TRBV28
CSARDFRTGTQYF,TRBJ2-5,.,TRBV20-1
CARSLKGTGGEQYF,TRBJ2-7,TRBD1,TRBV6-6
CASSLRAMETQYF,TRBJ2-5,.,TRBV7-3
CASSRARITEAFF,TRBJ1-1,.,TRBV19
CASSQRGVGQYF,TRBJ2-7,.,TRBV6-2/TRBV6-3
CASSDSGAGYTF,TRBJ1-2,.,TRBV6-4
CAIQDRGRGNEQLF,TRBJ2-1,TRBD1,TRBV7-8
CASSLDRGGSDTQYF,TRBJ2-3,TRBD2,TRBV11-2
CASKLLAGDQEAQYF,TRBJ2-5,TRBD2,TRBV6-5
CASSQDWTGSKYEQYF,TRBJ2-7,TRBD1,TRBV4-1
CASNPSGRRANQPQHF,TRBJ1-5,.,TRBV12-3/TRBV12-4
CSAQEQGYQPQHF,TRBJ1-5,.,TRBV20-1
CASSARNREREMFF,TRBJ1-4,.,TRBV7-8
CASSLAQKVGELFF,TRBJ2-2,.,TRBV7-6
CASSLEGDVWGHTEAFF,TRBJ1-1,.,TRBV7-6
CASRQSAGGNNQPQHF,TRBJ1-5,.,TRBV7-2
CASDPDRGYTEAFF,TRBJ1-1,TRBD1,TRBV6-1
CASSADKEQFF,TRBJ2-1,.,TRBV7-9
CSVAGGLAGETQYF,TRBJ2-5,TRBD2,TRBV29-1
CASSQDLDGNNEQFF,TRBJ2-1,.,TRBV4-2